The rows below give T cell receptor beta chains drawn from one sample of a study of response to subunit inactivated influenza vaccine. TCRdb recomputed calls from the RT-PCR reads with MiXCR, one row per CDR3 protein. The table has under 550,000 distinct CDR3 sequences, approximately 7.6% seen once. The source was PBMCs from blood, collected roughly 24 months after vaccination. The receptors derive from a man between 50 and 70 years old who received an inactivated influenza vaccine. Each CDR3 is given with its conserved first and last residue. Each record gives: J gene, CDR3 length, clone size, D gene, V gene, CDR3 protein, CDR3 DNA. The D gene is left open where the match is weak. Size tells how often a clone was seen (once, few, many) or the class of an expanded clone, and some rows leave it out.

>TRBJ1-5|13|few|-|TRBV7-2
CASSWAEYQPQHF
TGTGCCAGCAGCTGGGCGGAATATCAGCCCCAGCATTTT
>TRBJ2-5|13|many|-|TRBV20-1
CSAPIRPGETQYF
TGCAGTGCGCCGATACGGCCCGGGGAGACCCAGTACTTC
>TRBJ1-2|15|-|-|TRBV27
CASSFGSSGQYGYTF
TGTGCCAGCAGTTTCGGATCGTCGGGGCAGTATGGCTACACCTTC
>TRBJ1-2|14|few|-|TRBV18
CASSSQSGGDGYTF
TGTGCCAGCTCATCGCAATCCGGGGGAGATGGCTACACCTTC
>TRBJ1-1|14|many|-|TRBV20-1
CSARPPTRGTEAFF
TGCAGTGCTAGACCCCCTACTAGGGGGACTGAAGCTTTCTTT
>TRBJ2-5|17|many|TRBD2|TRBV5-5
CASSLEGLAGTGETQYF
TGTGCCAGCAGCTTGGAAGGACTAGCGGGGACGGGAGAGACCCAGTACTTC
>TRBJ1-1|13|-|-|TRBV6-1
CASSDLGGTEAFF
TGTGCCAGCAGTGACCTAGGGGGCACTGAAGCTTTCTTT
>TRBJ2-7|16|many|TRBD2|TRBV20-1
CSAQGGLAGDTYEQYF
TGCAGTGCTCAGGGGGGGCTAGCGGGGGATACTTACGAGCAGTACTTC
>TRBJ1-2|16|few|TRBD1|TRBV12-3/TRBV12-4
CASSLVRGQYNYGYTF
TGTGCCAGCAGTTTAGTCAGGGGGCAGTATAACTATGGCTACACCTTC
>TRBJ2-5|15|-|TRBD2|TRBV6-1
CASSSGLAGIETQYF
TGTGCCAGCAGCTCGGGACTAGCGGGGATAGAGACCCAGTACTTC
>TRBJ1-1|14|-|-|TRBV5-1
CASSLARGATEAFF
TGCGCCAGCAGCTTGGCGAGGGGGGCAACTGAAGCTTTCTTT
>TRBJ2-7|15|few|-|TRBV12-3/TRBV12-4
CASSLNPDPYYEQYF
TGTGCCAGCAGTTTAAACCCGGACCCCTACTACGAGCAGTACTTC
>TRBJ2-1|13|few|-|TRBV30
CAWSVGPNNEQFF
TGTGCCTGGAGCGTCGGACCAAACAATGAGCAGTTCTTC
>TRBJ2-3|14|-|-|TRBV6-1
CASSLPALTDTQYF
TGTGCCAGCAGCCTCCCCGCCCTCACAGATACGCAGTATTTT
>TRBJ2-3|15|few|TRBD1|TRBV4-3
CASSQEGGATDTQYF
TGCGCCAGCAGCCAAGAAGGGGGCGCGACAGATACGCAGTATTTT
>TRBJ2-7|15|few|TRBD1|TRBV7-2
CASSLGLTGGYEQYF
TGTGCCAGCAGCTTAGGATTAACAGGGGGCTACGAGCAGTACTTC
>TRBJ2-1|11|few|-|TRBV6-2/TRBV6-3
CASSHGTEQFF
TGTGCCAGCAGCCACGGGACAGAGCAGTTCTTC
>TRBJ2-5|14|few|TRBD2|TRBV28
CASSSASGGETQYF
TGTGCCAGCAGTTCTGCTAGCGGGGGTGAGACCCAGTACTTC
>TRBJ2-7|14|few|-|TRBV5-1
CASSLVSGDYEQYF
TGCGCCAGCAGCTTGGTCTCCGGGGACTACGAGCAGTACTTC
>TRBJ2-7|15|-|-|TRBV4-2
CASSQEWLAEDEQYF
TGTGCCAGCAGCCAAGAATGGCTAGCTGAGGACGAGCAGTACTTC
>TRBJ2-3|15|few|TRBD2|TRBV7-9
CASSSGLAGPDTQYF
TGTGCCAGCAGCTCGGGACTAGCGGGACCCGATACGCAGTATTTT
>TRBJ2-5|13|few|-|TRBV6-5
CASSYSPSGTQYF
TGTGCCAGCAGTTACTCGCCCTCGGGAACCCAGTACTTC
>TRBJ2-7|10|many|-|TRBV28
CASSSFEQYF
TGTGCCAGCAGTTCATTCGAGCAGTACTTC
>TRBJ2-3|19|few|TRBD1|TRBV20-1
CSANPGQGAFGRGTDTQYF
TGCAGTGCCAACCCGGGACAGGGGGCTTTTGGACGTGGCACAGATACGCAGTATTTT
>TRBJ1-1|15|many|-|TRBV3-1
CASSLGTGRNTEAFF
TGTGCCAGCAGCCTGGGGACCGGACGGAACACTGAAGCTTTCTTT
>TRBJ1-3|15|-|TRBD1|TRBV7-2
CASSPRQGTGYTIYF
TGTGCCAGCAGCCCCAGACAGGGAACGGGATACACCATATATTTT
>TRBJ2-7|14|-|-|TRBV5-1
CASSLMAGVDEQYF
TGCGCCAGCAGCTTGATGGCAGGGGTAGACGAGCAGTACTTC
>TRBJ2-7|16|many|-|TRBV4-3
CASSQSLDGNSYEQYF
TGCGCCAGCAGCCAATCTCTGGACGGCAATTCCTACGAGCAGTACTTC
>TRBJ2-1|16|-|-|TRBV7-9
CASSQPRAGSYNEQFF
TGTGCCAGCAGCCAACCGAGGGCGGGATCCTACAATGAGCAGTTCTTC